Listed below are T cell receptor beta chains from one sample, sequenced in a study of radiation and T cells in renal cell carcinoma. Some clones are missing from TCRdb's copy, which holds only in-frame ones; the method was immunoSEQ multiplex PCR. The data contain some 150,000 clones, around four fifths of them singletons. Sample: blood, taken from a patient whose treatment included radiotherapy and nephrectomy. These receptors all stem from a woman aged 50 to 60 with renal cell carcinoma. The CDR3 runs from the conserved cysteine through the conserved F or W. D genes are given only for firm matches. Rows give clone size only sometimes, using once, few, many, or a class for an expanded clone.

abundance	v_gene	j_gene	d_gene	CDR3nt	CDR3aa
NA	TRBV9	TRBJ2-7	NA	TGTGCCAGCAGCGTAGGTGTTGACAGCCCCTACGAGCAGTACTTC	CASSVGVDSPYEQYF
NA	TRBV2	TRBJ2-3	NA	TGTGCCAGCAGTGGGCAGAGCACAGATACGCAGTATTTT	CASSGQSTDTQYF
once	TRBV7-2	TRBJ1-2	TRBD1	TGTGCCAGCAGCTCCAGACAGGGCGGGATAGGGGGCTACACCTTC	CASSSRQGGIGGYTF
NA	TRBV29-1	TRBJ2-7	TRBD1	TGCAGCGTACAGGGGGCGGGCGAGCAGTACTTC	CSVQGAGEQYF
many	TRBV6-5	TRBJ2-7	TRBD2	TGTGCCAGCAGTTACCTAGCGGGGGGGCGAGAGCAGTACTTC	CASSYLAGGREQYF
NA	TRBV14	TRBJ1-2	NA	TGTGCCAGCAGCCAAGTTATGTCGGGTGGCTACACCTTC	CASSQVMSGGYTF
NA	TRBV6-6	TRBJ1-3	NA	TGTGCCAGCAGTTACGTCCGGGACACCATATATTTT	CASSYVRDTIYF
NA	TRBV27	TRBJ1-2	TRBD1	TGTGCCAGCAGTTCATTAACCGGGACAGGGGGCGCCCATGGCTACACCTTC	CASSSLTGTGGAHGYTF
NA	TRBV6-1	TRBJ2-7	NA	TGTGCCAGCAGTGAAGCGGGGTCCTACGAGCAGTACTTC	CASSEAGSYEQYF
NA	TRBV5-4	TRBJ2-7	NA	TGTGCCAGTAAGGAAAGCGGGCCTACCTACGAGCAGTACTTC	CASKESGPTYEQYF
NA	TRBV25-1	TRBJ2-7	TRBD1	TGTGCCAGCAGTAAGGGACAGGGGGTCTACTACGAGCAGTACTTC	CASSKGQGVYYEQYF
NA	TRBV2	TRBJ2-1	NA	TGTGCCAGCAGTGAAGGGCGGGGATCCTACAATGAGCAGTTCTTC	CASSEGRGSYNEQFF
few	TRBV5-1	TRBJ2-5	NA	TGCGCCAGCAGCTTGGGGTCCGGACAGCAGTACCAAGAGACCCAGTACTTC	CASSLGSGQQYQETQYF
NA	TRBV2	TRBJ1-2	NA	TGTGCCAGCAGGGGGGACACCTGGTATGGCTACACCTTC	CASRGDTWYGYTF
once	TRBV4-3	TRBJ2-5	NA	TGCGCCAGCAGCCAAGCCAGGCAAGAGACCCAGTACTTC	CASSQARQETQYF
NA	TRBV29-1	TRBJ1-2	NA	TGCAGCGTTATTCGAGGGAACTATGGCTACACCTTC	CSVIRGNYGYTF
NA	TRBV4-3	TRBJ1-2	TRBD1	TGCGCCAGCAGCCGGGGACAGGGAAGTAACTATGGCTACACCTTC	CASSRGQGSNYGYTF
NA	TRBV5-6	TRBJ2-3	NA	TGTGCCAGCAGCCAAACAGGACTGGGCACAGATACGCAGTATTTT	CASSQTGLGTDTQYF
NA	TRBV18	TRBJ2-2	TRBD2	TGTGCCAGCTCGCCTGAAGCGGGAGGGTACCCCGGGGAGCTGTTTTTT	CASSPEAGGYPGELFF
NA	TRBV6-6	TRBJ2-1	TRBD2	TGTGCCAGCAGTCCTAGCGGGGGCCTTAACAATGAGCAGTTCTTC	CASSPSGGLNNEQFF
NA	TRBV6-1	TRBJ1-2	NA	TGTGCCAGCAGGGCAGACTATGGCTACACCTTC	CASRADYGYTF
once	TRBV4-3	TRBJ2-7	NA	TGCGCCAGCAGCCAAGTTCGCGGCAGCTCCTACGAGCAGTACTTC	CASSQVRGSSYEQYF
NA	TRBV19	TRBJ2-5	NA	TGTGCCAGTAGTACGGCTAGCGAGCAAGAGACCCAGTACTTC	CASSTASEQETQYF
NA	TRBV5-1	TRBJ2-3	TRBD1	TGCGCCAGCAGCTTGGGGACAGGGGCTTTCACAGATACGCAGTATTTT	CASSLGTGAFTDTQYF
NA	TRBV7-2	TRBJ1-2	NA	TGTGCCAGCAGCACACCGAGGGAAAACTATGGCTACACCTTC	CASSTPRENYGYTF
NA	TRBV2	TRBJ2-7	NA	TGTGCCAGCATGCCGGCAGGTTTGAGGGAGCAGTACTTC	CASMPAGLREQYF
NA	TRBV14	TRBJ1-1	TRBD1	TGTGCCAGCAGCCCTAACAGGGGGCCACTGTTGAACACTGAAGCTTTCTTT	CASSPNRGPLLNTEAFF
NA	TRBV2	TRBJ1-1	NA	TGTGCCAGCAGTGAAGTTCCGGTGGGTGGCACTGAAGCTTTCTTT	CASSEVPVGGTEAFF
NA	TRBV2	TRBJ1-3	TRBD1	TGTGCCAGCACGGTTGACAGGGCCTCTGGAAACACCATATATTTT	CASTVDRASGNTIYF
NA	TRBV28	TRBJ2-7	NA	TGTGCCAGCAGGCTGGGGCAGGCAAGGGACGAGCAGTACTTC	CASRLGQARDEQYF
NA	TRBV27	TRBJ1-1	TRBD1	TGTGCCAGCAACCGACAGGGTTTTGGCACTGAAGCTTTCTTT	CASNRQGFGTEAFF
NA	TRBV30	TRBJ2-2	TRBD1	TGTGCCTGGAATGCGGGACAGGGGGCGTCGGAGCTGTTTTTT	CAWNAGQGASELFF